This T cell receptor (beta chain) was found in a study of T cells in Graves' hyperthyroidism and ophthalmopathy. This clonotype was counted ten times or more. Amplification targeted TCR beta CDR3 regions from RNA transcripts. Carried out on the TCR CDR3, a first-round RT-PCR used the HTBI primer set. TCRdb used MiXCR to reprocess the multiplex PCR reads, holding one entry per CDR3 protein. This table holds about 640,000 distinct CDR3 sequences, around 20% found once. The CDR3 has 14 residues. The trim removed 5 bases at V and 3 bases at J, leaving 5 bases unmatched. Germline CDR1 reads SEHNR; CDR2 reads FQNEAQ (reference sequence). Uncontrolled infection, other autoimmune disease, pregnancy and lactation each barred patients from inclusion.

The chain couples TRBV7-9 to TRBJ2-7, with 9 nucleotides matching TRBD1. The sequenced sample was blood. This clonotype was sampled from a young man with Graves' ophthalmopathy. CDR3 bases: TGTGCCAGCAGCCCTACAGGGGGCCGCTACGAGCAGTACTTC. It encodes CASSPTGGRYEQYF.